Below, one T cell receptor (beta chain) is given with its context. The sample comes from a study of T cell responses to AZD1222 COVID-19 vaccine. Germline assignment: CDR1 MNHNY and CDR2 SVGAGI (reference sequence). The CDR3 loop spans 16 amino acids. Between the trimmed V and J ends, which lost 6 bases and 4 bases, there was a span of 21 bases. TCRdb's copy holds only in-frame clones and misses some; the assay was immunoSEQ multiplex PCR. The sample has approximately 140,000 clones, about 95% seen once. This TCR derives from an adult in good health. The chain has TRBV6-6 and TRBJ1-2, with D perhaps matching TRBD1 (5 bases). Sequenced material: peripheral blood, taken on day 0 of AZD1222 vaccination. The CDR3 is CASSLARSGTLYGYTF. The CDR3 nucleotides read TGTGCCAGCAGCCTCGCACGTTCCGGGACGCTCTATGGCTACACCTTC.